This entry features one T cell receptor (beta chain) sequence. Antigen unknown. This sample is part of a study of graft-versus-host responses after intestinal transplantation. Notes on the study in general: Among circulating GvH clones, peak levels were associated with early post-transplant declines in HvG clones.

Generated by immunoSEQ multiplex PCR, the TCRdb table keeps only in-frame clones and is missing some. The sample has tens of thousands of clones; approximately 84% are singletons. Looked up from germline, CDR1 is SGHDN and CDR2 is FVKESK. The CDR3 loop spans 16 amino acids. With V trimmed by 4 bases and J by 7 bases, 9 bases remained unmatched. The sequence came from a human donor who was the organ donor for an intestinal transplant. The source material was unstimulated CD4+ T cells sorted from spleen or lymph node cells, sampled before transplant. The rearrangement links TRBV14 to TRBJ2-2; TRBD1 agrees at 10 bases. The CDR3 nucleotides are TGTGCCAGCAGCCCCTTGGACAGGGGGACGGGCGGGGAGCTGTTTTTT. Amino acid sequence: CASSPLDRGTGGELFF.